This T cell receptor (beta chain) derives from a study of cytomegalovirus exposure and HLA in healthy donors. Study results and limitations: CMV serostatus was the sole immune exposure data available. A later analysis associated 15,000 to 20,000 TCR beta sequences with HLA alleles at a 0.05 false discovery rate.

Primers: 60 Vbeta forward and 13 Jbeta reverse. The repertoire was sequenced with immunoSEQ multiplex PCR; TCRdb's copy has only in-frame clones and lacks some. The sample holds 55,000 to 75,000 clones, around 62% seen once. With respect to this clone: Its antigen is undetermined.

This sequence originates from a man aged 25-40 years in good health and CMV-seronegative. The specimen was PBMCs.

The CDR3 here is CASSEQGASEKLFF. The CDR3 DNA reads as TGTGCCAGTAGCGAACAGGGGGCCAGTGAAAAACTGTTTTTT. The chain combines TRBV19 with TRBJ1-4; 9 bases are a match to TRBD1. The V gene end was trimmed by 6 bases and the J gene end by 7 bases; junction bases not matched to a gene: 6. This CDR3 has 14 residues. Per the germline V gene, CDR1 is LNHDA and CDR2 is SQIVND (reference sequence). The full variable domain, rest sourced from reference TRBV19 and TRBJ1-4, is DGGITQSPKYLFRKEGQNVTLSCEQNLNHDAMYWYRQDPGQGLRLIYYSQIVNDFQKGDIAEGYSVSREKKESFPLTVTSAQKNPTAFYLCASSEQGASEKLFFGSGTQLSVL.